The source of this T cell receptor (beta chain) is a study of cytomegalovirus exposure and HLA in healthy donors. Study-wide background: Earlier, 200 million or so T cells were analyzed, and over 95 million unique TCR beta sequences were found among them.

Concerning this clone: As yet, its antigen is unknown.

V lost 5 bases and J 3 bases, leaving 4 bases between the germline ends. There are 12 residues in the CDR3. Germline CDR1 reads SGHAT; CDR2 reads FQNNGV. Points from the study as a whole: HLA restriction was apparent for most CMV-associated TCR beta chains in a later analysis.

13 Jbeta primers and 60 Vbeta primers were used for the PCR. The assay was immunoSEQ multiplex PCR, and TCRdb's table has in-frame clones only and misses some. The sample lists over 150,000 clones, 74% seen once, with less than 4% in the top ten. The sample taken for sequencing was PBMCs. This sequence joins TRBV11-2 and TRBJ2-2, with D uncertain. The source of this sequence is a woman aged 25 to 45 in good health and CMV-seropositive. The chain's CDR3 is CASSRDTGELFF. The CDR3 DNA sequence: TGTGCCAGCAGCCGGGACACCGGGGAGCTGTTTTTT. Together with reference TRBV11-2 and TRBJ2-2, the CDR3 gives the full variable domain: EAGVAQSPRYKIIEKRQSVAFWCNPISGHATLYWYQQILGQGPKLLIQFQNNGVVDDSQLPKDRFSAERLKGVDSTLKIQPAKLEDSAVYLCASSRDTGELFFGEGSRLTVL.